This T cell receptor beta chain came from a study of early T cells in non-severe SARS-CoV-2 infection. cDNA molecules, individually, were tagged with unique molecular identifiers. A single record per CDR3 protein comes from TCRdb applying MiXCR to the 5' RACE reads. The table shows about 110,000 distinct CDR3 sequences, with 10% to 15% occurring only once. General study results and limits: Sequences matched to VDJdb favored anti-spike CD8 responses, while private and CD4 specificities were missed.

Concerning this clonotype: Its matching antigen is unknown.

The CDR3 totals 16 residues. Per the germline V gene, CDR1 is GTSNPN and CDR2 is SVGIG (reference sequence). V trimming: 8 bases; J trimming: 4 bases; junction bases outside the gene matches: 19. The clonotype comes from an adult who was a healthcare worker with PCR-confirmed SARS-CoV-2 infection or an uninfected control (not recorded which). V is TRBV30 and J is TRBJ1-1; 7 bases fit TRBD1. The input for sequencing was whole blood, taken at baseline. CDR3 coding DNA: TGTGCCCCGAACAGGGGAGTCTCTATTGATGTCACTGAAGCTTTCTTT. Its protein is CAPNRGVSIDVTEAFF.